These 22 T cell receptor beta chains were sequenced from one sample in a study of CD8+ T cells in alopecia areata. RNA, once extracted, was reverse transcribed into cDNA for use as the sequencing template. TCRdb keeps only in-frame clones here, not all; method: immunoSEQ multiplex PCR. The table lists over 50,000 clones, about half of them singletons. Source: CD8+ T cells sorted from blood, taken at week 0. These receptors were taken from a human donor with alopecia areata.

The CDR3 DNA is TGCAGCGTTGAACTGCGGCAGGGGGGCAACATTCAGTACTTC. Protein: CSVELRQGGNIQYF. This chain links TRBV29-1 with TRBJ2-4, with D perhaps matching TRBD1 (7 bases). Trimming removed 2 bases from V and 7 bases from J, with 15 bases in between. The CDR3 loop spans 14 amino acids. The V gene's germline CDR1 is SQVTM and CDR2 ANQGSEA.

This chain connects TRBV7-9 to TRBJ1-2; D is undetermined. Trimming took 1 base from V and 5 from J, leaving 14 bases between them. There are 15 residues in the CDR3. CDR1 SEHNR and CDR2 FQNEAQ come from the germline V gene (reference sequence). The CDR3 nucleotides read TGTGCCAGCAGCTTAGGGAACCCAGCCGGGTATGGCTACACCTTC. The encoded protein is CASSLGNPAGYGYTF.

V and J are TRBV5-1 and TRBJ2-3; 8 bases map to TRBD2. V was pared by 4 bases and J by 2 bases, with 9 bases of the junction left unmatched. CDR1 and CDR2 (germline): SGHRS, YFSETQ. The CDR3 totals 16 residues. In nucleotides, the CDR3 is TGCGCCAGCAGCCAAACCTTAGCGGGGATCACAGATACGCAGTATTTT. This gives the protein CASSQTLAGITDTQYF.

The chain combines TRBV7-9 with TRBJ2-7; perhaps TRBD1 as D (5 bases). The CDR3 length is 14 residues. V was shortened by 4 bases and J by 5 bases, with 15 bases between the two germline ends. CDR1 and CDR2 (germline): SEHNR, FQNEAQ (reference sequence). The CDR3 protein is CASSSPDSDNEQYF. CDR3 nucleotide sequence: TGTGCCAGCAGCTCCCCCGACAGCGACAACGAGCAGTACTTC.

The gene calls are TRBV19 and TRBJ2-2; D is perhaps TRBD1 or TRBD2 (5 bases each). V dropped 4 bases and J dropped 1 base, with 7 bases sitting between them. Per the germline V gene, CDR1 is LNHDA and CDR2 is SQIVND (reference sequence). CDR3 length: 14 amino acids. The CDR3: CASSTGRNTGELFF. CDR3 coding DNA: TGTGCCAGTAGTACAGGGAGGAACACCGGGGAGCTGTTTTTT.

This clone was seen a few times. The chain is built from TRBV28 and TRBJ2-7, with D unresolved. Trimming left V 6 bases short and J 2 bases short, with 17 bases between. Germline loops: CDR1 MDHEN, CDR2 SYDVKM. CDR3 length equals 15 residues. The CDR3, as DNA: TGTGCCAGCAGCCGCCCCTTCCTGACAACCTACGAGCAGTACTTC. It codes for CASSRPFLTTYEQYF.

This sequence joins TRBV5-5 and TRBJ2-7, with 9 bases identical to TRBD2. Germline values: CDR1 SGHKS, CDR2 YYEKEE (reference sequence). With V trimmed by 5 bases and J by 3 bases, 6 bases remained unmatched. The CDR3 runs to 14 residues. The CDR3 reads CASSELAGYYEQYF. The CDR3 coding sequence is TGTGCCAGCAGTGAGCTAGCGGGGTACTACGAGCAGTACTTC.

In this sample, this clone turned up many times. This chain joins TRBV28 and TRBJ2-7; D gene uncertain. The CDR3 extends over 12 amino acids. The germline V and J ends were trimmed by 6 bases and 3 bases, with 9 bases remaining between them. The germline CDR1 and CDR2 sequences are MDHEN and SYDVKM. The CDR3 coding sequence is TGTGCCAGCAGCGTTCCATACTACGAGCAGTACTTC. Translation: CASSVPYYEQYF.

V gene TRBV29-1 combines with J gene TRBJ1-1; a weak D match, TRBD1 (5 bases). V was clipped by 1 base and J by 1 base, with 7 bases between them. CDR3 length: 13 residues. Germline V lookup: CDR1 SQVTM, CDR2 ANQGSEA. For the CDR3, the DNA is TGCAGCGTTGAAGGGGGCAGGAACACTGAAGCTTTCTTT. Its translation is CSVEGGRNTEAFF.

The chain has TRBV6-5 and TRBJ2-5, with D perhaps matching TRBD1 (6 bases). Germline V gene data show CDR1 as MNHEY and CDR2 as SVGAGI. This CDR3 is 15 amino acids long. Trimming removed 6 bases at V and 2 bases at J, with 16 bases between. The CDR3 reads CASSQGAGAQETQYF. CDR3 bases: TGTGCCAGCAGCCAAGGGGCAGGGGCGCAAGAGACCCAGTACTTC.

This clone appeared a few times. The J gene is TRBJ2-2, the V gene TRBV28; no definite D call. The V gene's germline CDR1 is MDHEN and CDR2 SYDVKM. The CDR3 is made up of 14 amino acids. V gave up 2 bases and J gave up 4 bases, with 8 bases separating them. The CDR3, as DNA: TGTGCCAGCAGTTTAAGTCCCAGCACCGGGGAGCTGTTTTTT. Its translation: CASSLSPSTGELFF.

This clone was detected only once. The chain has TRBV7-6 and TRBJ2-5; 7 nucleotides line up with TRBD1. Germline V CDR1 and CDR2: SGHVS, FNYEAQ. With 8 bases clipped from V and 2 bases from J, the junction kept 2 bases outside the gene matches. CDR3 length: 12 amino acids. The CDR3 here is CASQGQQETQYF. CDR3 bases: TGTGCCAGCCAGGGACAGCAAGAGACCCAGTACTTC.

The chain is built from TRBV11-2 and TRBJ2-7, with D possibly matching TRBD2 (6 bases). Per the germline V gene, CDR1 is SGHAT and CDR2 is FQNNGV. The CDR3 runs to 13 residues. Trimming pared 4 bases from V and 7 bases from J, leaving 14 bases between. The CDR3 region has the DNA TGTGCCAGCAGCTGGGACTCAGCTAGGGAGCAGTACTTC. Residues: CASSWDSAREQYF. Together with reference TRBV11-2 and TRBJ2-7, the CDR3 gives the full variable domain: EAGVAQSPRYKIIEKRQSVAFWCNPISGHATLYWYQQILGQGPKLLIQFQNNGVVDDSQLPKDRFSAERLKGVDSTLKIQPAKLEDSAVYLCASSWDSAREQYFGPGTRLTVT.

The gene calls are TRBV13 and TRBJ2-6, with D tentatively TRBD1 (6 bases). Trimming cost V 5 bases and J 2 bases, with 10 bases left between them. The CDR3 is made up of 15 amino acids. The V gene's germline CDR1 is PRHDT and CDR2 FYEKMQ (reference sequence). The chain's CDR3 is CASSTTGTGANVLTF. The CDR3 DNA sequence: TGTGCCAGCAGCACTACAGGGACTGGGGCCAACGTCCTGACTTTC.

This clone was counted a few times. The rearrangement uses TRBV15 and TRBJ2-7; D call uncertain. This CDR3 spans 17 amino acids. The germline V gene encodes CDR1 LNHNV and CDR2 YYDKDF (reference sequence). V lost 2 bases, J lost 6 bases, and 23 bases lay in between. This CDR3 reads CATSRLSSESDGCEQYF. The CDR3 bases are TGTGCCACCAGCAGATTAAGCTCAGAGAGCGATGGTTGCGAGCAGTACTTC. The full variable domain, completed using reference TRBV15 and TRBJ2-7, is DAMVIQNPRYQVTQFGKPVTLSCSQTLNHNVMYWYQQKSSQAPKLLFHYYDKDFNNEADTPDNFQSRRPNTSFCFLDIRSPGLGDTAMYLCATSRLSSESDGCEQYFGPGTRLTVT.

This sequence joins TRBV29-1 and TRBJ2-7, with D perhaps assigned TRBD1 or TRBD2 (5 bases each). Trimming removed 4 bases at V and 9 bases at J, with 13 bases between. The germline V gene has CDR1 SQVTM and CDR2 ANQGSEA. The CDR3 runs to 11 residues. The CDR3 region has the DNA TGCAGCGTTGGAGAGGGGCAGTGGCAGTACTTC. It codes for CSVGEGQWQYF.

The chain employs TRBV6-1 and TRBJ2-2; 8 bases map to TRBD2. Germline-derived CDR1 and CDR2 are MNHNS and SASEGT. V shed 2 bases, J shed 0 bases, and the junction held 8 bases outside the gene matches. This CDR3 comprises 18 residues. The CDR3 loop reads CASSEKRERVTNTGELFF. CDR3 in DNA: TGTGCCAGCAGTGAAAAGCGGGAGCGAGTTACGAACACCGGGGAGCTGTTTTTT.

This clone came up many times. V gene TRBV7-9 combines with J gene TRBJ2-1; no reliable D call. This CDR3 contains 12 residues. With 2 bases removed from V and 5 bases from J, the gap between germline ends came to 4 bases. Per germline, CDR1 SEHNR and CDR2 FQNEAQ (reference sequence). In nucleotides, the CDR3 is TGTGCCAGCAGCTTAATCCACAATGAGCAGTTCTTC. Amino acids: CASSLIHNEQFF.

The rearrangement joins TRBV15 to TRBJ2-5; weak D call: TRBD2 (6 bases). V was cut by 6 bases and J by 1 base, with 36 bases left in between. CDR3 length equals 22 residues. Germline V lookup: CDR1 LNHNV, CDR2 YYDKDF (reference sequence). Here the CDR3 reads CATRDPTLPGESQGLIQETQYF. The CDR3 DNA follows: TGTGCCACCAGGGATCCGACGCTACCGGGCGAGAGCCAAGGACTAATCCAAGAGACCCAGTACTTC.

J is TRBJ2-7 and V is TRBV2; D is unresolved. CDR3 length equals 13 residues. The germline V gene encodes CDR1 SNHLY and CDR2 FYNNEI. Trimming pared 5 bases from V and 1 base from J, leaving 9 bases between. CDR3 residues: CASSRVASYEQYF. CDR3 bases: TGTGCCAGCAGTCGGGTTGCGTCCTACGAGCAGTACTTC.

The V gene is TRBV29-1, the J gene TRBJ1-1; no reliable D call. This CDR3 is built from 10 residues. The V end was cut by 6 bases, the J end by 3 bases, with 5 bases between. Germline-derived CDR1 and CDR2 are SQVTM and ANQGSEA. The CDR3 region is CSVLHTEAFF. The CDR3 bases are TGCAGCGTCCTCCACACTGAAGCTTTCTTT.

The chain links TRBV27 to TRBJ2-1, with D unclear. This CDR3 contains 14 residues. Trimming shortened V by 5 bases and J by 2 bases, and 10 bases separated the two germline ends. Germline CDR1 is MNHEY and CDR2 is SMNVEV (reference sequence). CDR3 in amino acids: CASSIKGTYNEQFF. CDR3 bases: TGTGCCAGCAGTATAAAGGGTACCTACAATGAGCAGTTCTTC.